The 9 T cell receptor beta chains below all came from one sample that was sequenced in a study of cytomegalovirus exposure and HLA in healthy donors. It was with 60 Vbeta and 13 Jbeta primers that the PCR ran. Repertoires were generated with immunoSEQ multiplex PCR, while TCRdb's copy carries only in-frame clones and drops some. The sample has some 100,000 clones, approximately 70% seen once. The source material was PBMCs. These receptors all stem from a man aged 40-55 years in good health and CMV-seronegative.

The table lists this clone with a count of one. V usage is TRBV7-6 and J usage is TRBJ2-5; TRBD2 agrees at 9 bases. After removal of 5 bases from V and 3 bases from J, the junction contained 10 bases not matched to a gene. The CDR3 totals 16 residues. The germline V gene has CDR1 SGHVS and CDR2 FNYEAQ. This CDR3 is CASSQGLAGTKETQYF. CDR3 DNA sequence: TGTGCCAGCAGCCAAGGGCTAGCGGGGACCAAAGAGACCCAGTACTTC.

This sequence joins TRBV7-6 and TRBJ2-3; TRBD1 matches at 9 bases. Per germline, CDR1 SGHVS and CDR2 FNYEAQ. CDR3 length: 15 amino acids. V shed 4 bases, J shed 5 bases, and the junction held 7 bases outside the gene matches. CDR3 residues: CASSSGTGIIDTQYF. DNA for the CDR3: TGTGCCAGCAGCTCGGGGACAGGGATTATAGATACGCAGTATTTT.

This chain connects TRBV2 to TRBJ1-2, with 7 bases aligning to TRBD1. This CDR3 is 14 amino acids long. The V segment lost 6 bases and the J segment 2 bases; nucleotides outside the gene matches: 6. Per germline, CDR1 SNHLY and CDR2 FYNNEI. Written as DNA, the CDR3 is TGTGCCAGCAGAGACCAGACAGGGAACTATGGCTACACCTTC. It translates to CASRDQTGNYGYTF.

The chain uses TRBV5-3 and TRBJ2-3, with 8 bases that match TRBD2. TRBV5-3 is sorted into the ORF group, with uncertain function. V lost 7 bases, J lost 0 bases, and 4 bases stayed unmatched. There are 14 residues in the CDR3. The CDR3 DNA is TGTGCCAGAGCCGGGACTAGGAGCACAGATACGCAGTATTTT. It translates to CARAGTRSTDTQYF.

CDR3 residues: CASTSRQGRSYNEQFF. CDR3 bases: TGTGCCAGCACCTCAAGACAGGGTCGCTCCTACAATGAGCAGTTCTTC. This chain links TRBV5-8 with TRBJ2-1; 7 bases match TRBD1. CDR1 SGHTS and CDR2 YDEGEE come from the germline V gene. J was trimmed by 0 bases and V by 6 bases; bases with no gene match: 9. The CDR3 is 16 residues long.

The chain links TRBV19 to TRBJ2-3; 10 nucleotides agree with TRBD2. The CDR3 length is 15 residues. CDR1 and CDR2 (germline): LNHDA, SQIVND (reference sequence). V shed 3 bases, J shed 7 bases, and the junction held 7 bases outside the gene matches. DNA for the CDR3: TGTGCCAGTAGTATCCAAGCGGGGGGGTTTCATACGCAGTATTTT. Translating gives CASSIQAGGFHTQYF.

Notes on this clone: Its ends do not fully match the called genes, so a read error is possible. The chain carries TRBV7-7 and TRBJ2-5, with 9 bases matching TRBD1. The CDR3 contains 16 residues. Germline lookup yields CDR1 SSHAT and CDR2 FNYEAQ (reference sequence). The CDR3 DNA reads as TGTGCTAGCAGCTTAGAAGGGGGTGGACAGGGGGAGACCCAGTACTTC. Residues: CASSLEGGGQGETQYF.

The chain combines TRBV6-5 with TRBJ1-2, with 12 bases matching TRBD1. Germline assignment: CDR1 MNHEY and CDR2 SVGAGI. Trimming removed 7 bases from V and 6 bases from J; junction bases left unmatched: 9. This CDR3 spans 15 amino acids. The DNA for the CDR3 is TGTGCCAGCACTGGCCGGGACAGGGGGCTTAATGGCTACACCTTC. Translation gives CASTGRDRGLNGYTF.

The rearrangement joins TRBV15 to TRBJ2-6; 7 nucleotides match TRBD1. The CDR3 has 19 amino acids. The junction had 12 bases not matched to a gene; V was cut back by 0 bases and J by 4 bases. Germline-derived CDR1 and CDR2 are LNHNV and YYDKDF (reference sequence). The CDR3 is CATSREGTDPRLGANVLTF. The CDR3 DNA sequence: TGTGCCACCAGCAGAGAGGGGACAGACCCTCGATTGGGGGCCAACGTCCTGACTTTC.